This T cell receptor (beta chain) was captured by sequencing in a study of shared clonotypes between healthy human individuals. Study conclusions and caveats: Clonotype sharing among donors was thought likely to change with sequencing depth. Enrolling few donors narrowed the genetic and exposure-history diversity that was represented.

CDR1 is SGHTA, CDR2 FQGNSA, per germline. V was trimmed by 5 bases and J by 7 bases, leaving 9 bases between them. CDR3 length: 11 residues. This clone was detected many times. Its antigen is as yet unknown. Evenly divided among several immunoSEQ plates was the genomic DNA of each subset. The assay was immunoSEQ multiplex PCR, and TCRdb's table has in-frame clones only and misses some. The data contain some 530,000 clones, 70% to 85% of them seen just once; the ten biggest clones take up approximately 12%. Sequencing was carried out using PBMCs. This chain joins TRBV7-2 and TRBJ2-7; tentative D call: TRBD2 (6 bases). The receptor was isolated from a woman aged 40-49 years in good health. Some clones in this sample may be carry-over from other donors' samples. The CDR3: CASSPREEQYF. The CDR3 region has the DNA TGTGCCAGCAGCCCCCGGGAGGAGCAGTACTTC.